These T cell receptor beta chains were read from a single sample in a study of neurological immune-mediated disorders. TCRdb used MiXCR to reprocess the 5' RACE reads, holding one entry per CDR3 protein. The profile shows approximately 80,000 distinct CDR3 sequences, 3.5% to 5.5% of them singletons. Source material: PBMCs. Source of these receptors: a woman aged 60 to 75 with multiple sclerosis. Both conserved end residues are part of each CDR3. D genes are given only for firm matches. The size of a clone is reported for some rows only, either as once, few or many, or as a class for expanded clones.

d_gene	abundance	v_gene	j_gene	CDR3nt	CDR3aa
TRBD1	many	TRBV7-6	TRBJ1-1	TGTGCCAGCAGCCCGTCCCCGGGACAGGGGGCCTTAGCTTTCTTT	CASSPSPGQGALAFF
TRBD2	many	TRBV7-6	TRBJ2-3	TGTGCCAGCAGTCCTTTGAGCGGGACTAGTGGCACAGATACGCAGTATTTT	CASSPLSGTSGTDTQYF
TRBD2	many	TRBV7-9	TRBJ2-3	TGTGCCAGCAGCACGTCGGGGGGTATAGAGGCAGATACGCAGTATTTT	CASSTSGGIEADTQYF
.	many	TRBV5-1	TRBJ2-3	TGCGCCAGCAGCTTGAGCACCACAGGGAATACGCAGTATTTT	CASSLSTTGNTQYF
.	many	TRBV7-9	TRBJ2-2	TGTGCCAGCAGCAAACACAGGACCGGCACCGGGGAGCTGTTTTTT	CASSKHRTGTGELFF
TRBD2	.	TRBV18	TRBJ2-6	TGTGCCAGCTCACCACTGTCGAGCGGGGCTGGGGCCAACGTCCTGACTTTC	CASSPLSSGAGANVLTF
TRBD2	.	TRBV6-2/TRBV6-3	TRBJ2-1	TGTGCCAGCAGCTCCCCCGGGGGGGCCCCCTACAATGAGCAGTTCTTC	CASSSPGGAPYNEQFF
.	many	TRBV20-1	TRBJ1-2	TGCAGTGCTAGAGATGTGAAGCGCGGTGGCTATGGCTACACCTTC	CSARDVKRGGYGYTF
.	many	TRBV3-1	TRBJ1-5	TGTGCCAGCAGCCAAGGTTTGAGGGATCAGCCCCAGCATTTT	CASSQGLRDQPQHF
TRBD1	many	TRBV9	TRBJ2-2	TGTGCCAGCAGCGTCCTGACAGGGGTCACCGGGGAGCTGTTTTTT	CASSVLTGVTGELFF
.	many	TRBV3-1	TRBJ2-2	TGTGCCAGCAGCCAAGCCGGGTCAGGTTCCGGGGAGCTGTTTTTT	CASSQAGSGSGELFF
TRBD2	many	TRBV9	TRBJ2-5	TGTGCCAGCAGCGTAGGGACTAGCGGGGGAAACCAAGAGACCCAGTACTTC	CASSVGTSGGNQETQYF
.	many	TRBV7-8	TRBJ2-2	TGTGCCAGCAGCTTAGTAGGGCTAGCGAGAACCGGGGAGCTGTTTTTT	CASSLVGLARTGELFF
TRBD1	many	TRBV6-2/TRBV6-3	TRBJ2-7	TGTGCCAGCAGTTACCCGGGACAGGGCTACGAGCAGTACTTC	CASSYPGQGYEQYF
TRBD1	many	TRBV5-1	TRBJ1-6	TGCGCCAGCAGCTTGGGGGACAGGGGCGGATCACCCCTCCACTTT	CASSLGDRGGSPLHF
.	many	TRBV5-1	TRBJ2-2	TGCGCCAGCAGCTCCCGACTGAGTACTACGAACACCGGGGAGCTGTTTTTT	CASSSRLSTTNTGELFF
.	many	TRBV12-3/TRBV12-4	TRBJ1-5	TGTGCCAGCAGCCGTGGGGGGGGCGCGTCCAATCAGCCCCAGCATTTT	CASSRGGGASNQPQHF
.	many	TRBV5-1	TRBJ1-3	TGCGCCAGCAGCTCCGATCTGGGATCGTCTGGAAACACCATATATTTT	CASSSDLGSSGNTIYF
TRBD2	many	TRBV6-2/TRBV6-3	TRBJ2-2	TGTGCCAGCAGTTACGGAGCGGGGTGGTACACCGGGGAGCTGTTTTTT	CASSYGAGWYTGELFF
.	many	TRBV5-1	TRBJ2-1	TGCGCCAGCAGCGCGACGACAGTTTACAATGAGCAGTTCTTC	CASSATTVYNEQFF
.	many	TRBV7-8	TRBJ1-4	TGTGCCAGCAGCCAATCCGGGACATCTAATGAAAAACTGTTTTTT	CASSQSGTSNEKLFF
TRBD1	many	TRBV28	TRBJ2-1	TGTGCCAGCAGTCCACAGGGGGCAAACTACAATGAGCAGTTCTTC	CASSPQGANYNEQFF
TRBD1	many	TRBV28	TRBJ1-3	TGTGCCAGCATTGACGGACTGACAGGGAATGGAAACACCATATATTTT	CASIDGLTGNGNTIYF
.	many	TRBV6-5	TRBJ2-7	TGTGCCAGCAGTTACTTTTCGGGGTCGAGCTCCTACGAGCAGTACTTC	CASSYFSGSSSYEQYF
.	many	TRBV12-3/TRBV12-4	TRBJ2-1	TGTGCCAGCAGCCCTACGCCAGCATCAGAGCAGTTCTTC	CASSPTPASEQFF
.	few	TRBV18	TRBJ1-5	TGTGCCAGCTCTGCCGGGGGGAACAATCAGCCCCAGCATTTT	CASSAGGNNQPQHF
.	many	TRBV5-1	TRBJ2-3	TGCGCCAGCAGCTTGGGAGCCAGGGACACCACAGATACGCAGTATTTT	CASSLGARDTTDTQYF
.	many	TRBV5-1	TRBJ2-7	TGCGCCAGCAGCGGGCAGGGCTACCACGAGCAGTACTTC	CASSGQGYHEQYF
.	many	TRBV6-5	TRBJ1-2	TGTGCCAGCAGTTACTCGGTTAAGGATGGCTACACCTTC	CASSYSVKDGYTF
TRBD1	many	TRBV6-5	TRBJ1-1	TGTGCCAGCAGTAGGGGACAGGGGAGGAACACTGAAGCTTTCTTT	CASSRGQGRNTEAFF
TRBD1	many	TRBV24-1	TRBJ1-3	TGTGCCACCAGTGATTGGCCCCGCCTGACAGGGTTCGGAAACACCATATATTTT	CATSDWPRLTGFGNTIYF
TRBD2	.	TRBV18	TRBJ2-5	TGTGCCAGCTTCCCGACTAGCGGGGGACAAGAGACCCAGTACTTC	CASFPTSGGQETQYF
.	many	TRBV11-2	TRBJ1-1	TGTGCCAGCAGCGACCTGGGGGGGACTGAAGCTTTCTTT	CASSDLGGTEAFF
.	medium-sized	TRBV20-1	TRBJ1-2	TGCAGTGCCCCTGGGAGGCTTGAGAACTATGGCTACACCTTC	CSAPGRLENYGYTF
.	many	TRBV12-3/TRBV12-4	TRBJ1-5	TGTGCCAGCAGTTTGAGGTCGGGGGCATATCAGCCCCAGCATTTT	CASSLRSGAYQPQHF
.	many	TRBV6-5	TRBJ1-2	TGTGCCAGCAGACGCGAGGGGGTCGAAGTCTTCTATGGCTACACCTTC	CASRREGVEVFYGYTF
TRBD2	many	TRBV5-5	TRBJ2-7	TGTGCCAGCAGCTTGTTCCCCGGGACTAGTGTCTACGAGCAGTACTTC	CASSLFPGTSVYEQYF
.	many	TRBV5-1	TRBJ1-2	TGCGCCAGCAGCCTGGACAGTCAGTATGGCTACACCTTC	CASSLDSQYGYTF
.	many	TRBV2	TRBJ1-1	TGTGCCAGCGAACAACTTGGGACTGAAGCTTTCTTT	CASEQLGTEAFF
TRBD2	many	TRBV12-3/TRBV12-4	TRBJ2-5	TGTGCCAGCAGTTTTATAGCGGGGGGGTCCCGGCGGACCACCCAGTACTTC	CASSFIAGGSRRTTQYF